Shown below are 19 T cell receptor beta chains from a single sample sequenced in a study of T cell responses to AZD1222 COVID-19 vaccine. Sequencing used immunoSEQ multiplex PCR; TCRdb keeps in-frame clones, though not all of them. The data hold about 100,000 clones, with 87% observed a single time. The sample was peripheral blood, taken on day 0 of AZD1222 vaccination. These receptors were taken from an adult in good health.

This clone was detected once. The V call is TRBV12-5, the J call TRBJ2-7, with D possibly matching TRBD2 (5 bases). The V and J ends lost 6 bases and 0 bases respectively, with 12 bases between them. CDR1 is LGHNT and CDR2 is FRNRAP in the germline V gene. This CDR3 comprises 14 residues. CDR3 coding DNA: TGTGCTAGTGGATCCCTTGACTACTCCTACGAGCAGTACTTC. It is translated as CASGSLDYSYEQYF. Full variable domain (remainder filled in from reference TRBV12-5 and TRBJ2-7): DARVTQTPRHKVTEMGQEVTMRCQPILGHNTVFWYRQTMMQGLELLAYFRNRAPLDDSGMPKDRFSAEMPDATLATLKIQPSEPRDSAVYFCASGSLDYSYEQYFGPGTRLTVT.

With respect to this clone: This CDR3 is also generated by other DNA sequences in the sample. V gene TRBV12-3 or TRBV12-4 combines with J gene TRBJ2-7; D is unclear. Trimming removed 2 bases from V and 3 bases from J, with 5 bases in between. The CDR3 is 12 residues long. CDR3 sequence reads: CASSLTGYEQYF. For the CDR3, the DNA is TGTGCCAGCAGTTTAACCGGCTACGAGCAGTACTTC.

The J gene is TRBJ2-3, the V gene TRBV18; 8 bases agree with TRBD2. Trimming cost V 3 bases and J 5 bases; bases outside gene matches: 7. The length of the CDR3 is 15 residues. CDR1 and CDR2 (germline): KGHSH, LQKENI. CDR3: CASSPGTSPGDTQYF. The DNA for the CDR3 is TGTGCCAGCTCACCGGGGACTAGTCCGGGAGATACGCAGTATTTT.

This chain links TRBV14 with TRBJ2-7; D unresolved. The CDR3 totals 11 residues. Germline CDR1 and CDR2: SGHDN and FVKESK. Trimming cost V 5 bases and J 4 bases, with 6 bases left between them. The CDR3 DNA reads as TGTGCCAGCAGCACCTCTTACGAGCAGTACTTC. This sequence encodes CASSTSYEQYF. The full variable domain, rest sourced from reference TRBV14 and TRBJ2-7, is EAGVTQFPSHSVIEKGQTVTLRCDPISGHDNLYWYRRVMGKEIKFLLHFVKESKQDESGMPNNRFLAERTGGTYSTLKVQPAELEDSGVYFCASSTSYEQYFGPGTRLTVT.

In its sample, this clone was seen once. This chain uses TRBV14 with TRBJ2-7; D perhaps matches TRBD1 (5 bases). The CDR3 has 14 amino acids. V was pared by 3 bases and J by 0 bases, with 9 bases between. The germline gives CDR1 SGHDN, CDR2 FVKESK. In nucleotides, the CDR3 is TGTGCCAGCAGCCACTCAGGGCGCTCCTACGAGCAGTACTTC. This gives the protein CASSHSGRSYEQYF.

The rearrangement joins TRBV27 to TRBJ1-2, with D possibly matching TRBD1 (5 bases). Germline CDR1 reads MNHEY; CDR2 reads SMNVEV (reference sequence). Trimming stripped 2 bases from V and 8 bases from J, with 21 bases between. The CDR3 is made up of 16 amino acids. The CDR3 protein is CASSLEGLGPNKGYTF. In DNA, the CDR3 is TGTGCCAGCAGTTTAGAGGGGCTGGGACCGAATAAAGGCTACACCTTC.

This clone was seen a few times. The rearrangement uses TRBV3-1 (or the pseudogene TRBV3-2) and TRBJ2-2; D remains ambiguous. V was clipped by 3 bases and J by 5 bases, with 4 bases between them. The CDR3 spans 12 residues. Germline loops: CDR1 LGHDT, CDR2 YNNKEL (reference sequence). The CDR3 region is CASSHTTGELFF. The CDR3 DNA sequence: TGTGCCAGCAGCCATACGACCGGGGAGCTGTTTTTT.

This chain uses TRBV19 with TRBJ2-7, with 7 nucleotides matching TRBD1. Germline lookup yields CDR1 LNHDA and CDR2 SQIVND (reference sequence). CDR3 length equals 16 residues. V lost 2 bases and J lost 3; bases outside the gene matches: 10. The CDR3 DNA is TGTGCCAGTAGTATAAGCTGGGGACAGCCTGGCTACGAGCAGTACTTC. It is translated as CASSISWGQPGYEQYF.

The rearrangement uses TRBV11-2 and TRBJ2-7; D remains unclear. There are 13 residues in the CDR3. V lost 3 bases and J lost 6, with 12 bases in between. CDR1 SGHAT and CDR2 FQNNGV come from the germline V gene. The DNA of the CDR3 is TGTGCCAGCAGCTTTGAGGAGTTCCTCGAGCAGTACTTC. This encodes CASSFEEFLEQYF. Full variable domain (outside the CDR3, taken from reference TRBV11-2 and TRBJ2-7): EAGVAQSPRYKIIEKRQSVAFWCNPISGHATLYWYQQILGQGPKLLIQFQNNGVVDDSQLPKDRFSAERLKGVDSTLKIQPAKLEDSAVYLCASSFEEFLEQYFGPGTRLTVT.

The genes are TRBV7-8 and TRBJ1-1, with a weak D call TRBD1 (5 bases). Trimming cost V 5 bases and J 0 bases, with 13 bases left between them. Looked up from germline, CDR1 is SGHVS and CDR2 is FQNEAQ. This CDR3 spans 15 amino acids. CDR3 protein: CASSLKRQLNTEAFF. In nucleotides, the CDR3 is TGTGCCAGCAGCCTAAAGAGACAGCTGAACACTGAAGCTTTCTTT.

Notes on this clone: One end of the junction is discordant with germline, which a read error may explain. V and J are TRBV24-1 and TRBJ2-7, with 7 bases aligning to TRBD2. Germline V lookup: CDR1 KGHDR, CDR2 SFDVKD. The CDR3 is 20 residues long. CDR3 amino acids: CATSEPVLARNCEDSFEQYF. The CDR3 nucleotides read TGTGCCACCAGTGAACCAGTACTAGCGCGAAACTGTGAGGACTCCTTCGAGCAGTACTTC.

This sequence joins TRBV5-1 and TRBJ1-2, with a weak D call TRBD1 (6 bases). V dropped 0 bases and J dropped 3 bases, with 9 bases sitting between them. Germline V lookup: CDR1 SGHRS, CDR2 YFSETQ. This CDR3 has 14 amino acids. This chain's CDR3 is CASSLEGGYYGYTF. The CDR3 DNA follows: TGCGCCAGCAGCTTGGAAGGGGGGTACTATGGCTACACCTTC. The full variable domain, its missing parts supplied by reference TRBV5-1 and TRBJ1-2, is KAGVTQTPRYLIKTRGQQVTLSCSPISGHRSVSWYQQTPGQGLQFLFEYFSETQRNKGNFPGRFSGRQFSNSRSEMNVSTLELGDSALYLCASSLEGGYYGYTFGSGTRLTVV.

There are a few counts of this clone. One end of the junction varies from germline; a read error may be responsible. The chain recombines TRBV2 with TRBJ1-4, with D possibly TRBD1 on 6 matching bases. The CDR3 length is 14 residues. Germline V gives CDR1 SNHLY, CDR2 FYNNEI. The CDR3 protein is CASSPGTTNEKLFF. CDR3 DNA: TGTGCCAGCAGTCCGGGGACAACGAATGAAAAACTGTTTTTT. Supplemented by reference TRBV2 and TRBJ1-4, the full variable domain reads EPEVTQTPSHQVTQMGQEVILRCVPISNHLYFYWYRQILGQKVEFLVSFYNNEISEKSEIFDDQFSVERPDGSNFTLKIRSTKLEDSAMYFCASSPGTTNEKLFFGSGTQLSVL.

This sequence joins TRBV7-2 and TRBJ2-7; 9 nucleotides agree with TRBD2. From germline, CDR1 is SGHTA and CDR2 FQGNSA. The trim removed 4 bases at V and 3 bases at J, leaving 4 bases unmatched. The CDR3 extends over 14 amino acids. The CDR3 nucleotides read TGTGCCAGCAGCTCGACTAGCGGACACTACGAGCAGTACTTC. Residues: CASSSTSGHYEQYF.

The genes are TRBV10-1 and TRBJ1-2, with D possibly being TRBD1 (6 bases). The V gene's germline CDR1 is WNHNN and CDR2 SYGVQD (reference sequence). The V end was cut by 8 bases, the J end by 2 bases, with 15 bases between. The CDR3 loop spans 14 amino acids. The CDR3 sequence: CASQPQTGNYGYTF. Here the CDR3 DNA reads TGCGCCAGCCAACCTCAAACAGGGAACTATGGCTACACCTTC.

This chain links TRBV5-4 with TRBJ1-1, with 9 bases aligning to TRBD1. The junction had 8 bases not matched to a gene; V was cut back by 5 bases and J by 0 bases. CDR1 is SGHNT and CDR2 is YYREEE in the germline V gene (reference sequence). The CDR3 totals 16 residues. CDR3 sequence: CASRTRQGVMNTEAFF. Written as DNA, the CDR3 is TGTGCCAGCAGAACAAGACAGGGGGTGATGAACACTGAAGCTTTCTTT.

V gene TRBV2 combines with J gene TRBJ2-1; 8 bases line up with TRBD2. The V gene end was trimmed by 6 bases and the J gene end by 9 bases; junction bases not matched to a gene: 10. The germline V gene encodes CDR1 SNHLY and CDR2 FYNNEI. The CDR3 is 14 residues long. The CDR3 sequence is CASSPLSGDIEQFF. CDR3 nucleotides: TGTGCCAGCAGCCCCCTTAGCGGGGACATTGAGCAGTTCTTC.

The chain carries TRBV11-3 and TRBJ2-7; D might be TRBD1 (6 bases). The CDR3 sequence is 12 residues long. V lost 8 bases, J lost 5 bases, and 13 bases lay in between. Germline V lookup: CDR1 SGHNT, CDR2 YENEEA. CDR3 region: CASQGNSHEQYF. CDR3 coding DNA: TGTGCCAGCCAGGGGAATTCCCACGAGCAGTACTTC.

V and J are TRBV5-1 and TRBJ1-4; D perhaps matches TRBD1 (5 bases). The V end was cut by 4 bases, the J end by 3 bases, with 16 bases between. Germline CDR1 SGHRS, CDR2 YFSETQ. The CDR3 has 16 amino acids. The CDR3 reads CASSVQTGPPNEKLFF. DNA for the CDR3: TGCGCCAGCAGCGTCCAAACGGGACCTCCTAATGAAAAACTGTTTTTT.